This TCR beta chain is from a study of T cells in tuberculosis. Germline V gives CDR1 SGHDN, CDR2 FVKESK. The CDR3 is made up of 15 amino acids. Trimming removed 3 bases at V and 0 bases at J, with 11 bases between. At study entry, adolescents had tuberculin skin tests and IGRA screening. The protocol was immunoSEQ multiplex PCR, while the TCRdb copy is restricted to in-frame clones and leaves out a portion. The profile shows 20,000 to 25,000 clones, more than 80% of them singletons. Sequencing input: PBMCs. This clonotype was sampled from a donor between 10 and 35 years old with latent tuberculosis or without tuberculosis infection. The gene calls are TRBV14 and TRBJ1-1; a weak D match, TRBD1 (6 bases). The CDR3 sequence: CASSHRGRMNTEAFF. The CDR3 DNA reads as TGTGCCAGCAGCCACAGGGGACGGATGAACACTGAAGCTTTCTTT. Using reference TRBV14 and TRBJ1-1 for the parts outside the CDR3, the full variable domain is EAGVTQFPSHSVIEKGQTVTLRCDPISGHDNLYWYRRVMGKEIKFLLHFVKESKQDESGMPNNRFLAERTGGTYSTLKVQPAELEDSGVYFCASSHRGRMNTEAFFGQGTRLTVV.